This entry lists 23 T cell receptor beta chains sequenced from one sample in a study of shared clonotypes between healthy human individuals. TCRdb keeps only in-frame clones here, not all; method: immunoSEQ multiplex PCR. Among roughly 1 million clones listed, approximately 76% were seen once. Sequencing input: memory CD4+ T cells sorted from blood. Stated subset: CD45RA-negative fraction. These receptors came from a man between 18 and 29 years old in good health.

The chain employs TRBV27 and TRBJ2-6, with D uncertain. Germline V gives CDR1 MNHEY, CDR2 SMNVEV (reference sequence). The CDR3 totals 15 residues. Trimming left V 1 base short and J 0 bases short, with 4 bases between. The CDR3 loop is CASSLYLSGANVLTF. In nucleotides, the CDR3 is TGTGCCAGCAGTTTATACCTCTCTGGGGCCAACGTCCTGACTTTC.

This sequence joins TRBV5-5 and TRBJ2-7; 10 bases line up with TRBD2. Trimming took 1 base from V and 5 from J; bases not matched to a gene: 9. CDR3 length: 16 residues. CDR1 and CDR2 from the germline V gene are SGHKS and YYEKEE (reference sequence). The CDR3, as DNA: TGTGCCAGCAGCTTGCGGCTAGCGGGAGTTTGGAACGAGCAGTACTTC. Translating gives CASSLRLAGVWNEQYF. The whole variable domain, remainder taken from reference TRBV5-5 and TRBJ2-7, is DAGVTQSPTHLIKTRGQQVTLRCSPISGHKSVSWYQQVLGQGPQFIFQYYEKEERGRGNFPDRFSARQFPNYSSELNVNALLLGDSALYLCASSLRLAGVWNEQYFGPGTRLTVT.

V usage is TRBV11-3 and J usage is TRBJ1-1; a possible D gene is TRBD1 (6 bases). CDR1 is SGHNT, CDR2 YENEEA, per germline. V dropped 4 bases and J dropped 2 bases, with 14 bases sitting between them. The CDR3 length is 15 residues. The CDR3 sequence: CASSYTTGTNTEAFF. In nucleotides, the CDR3 is TGTGCCAGCAGCTATACTACAGGGACCAACACTGAAGCTTTCTTT.

The V gene is TRBV10-3, the J gene TRBJ2-1; the D gene could be TRBD1 or TRBD2 (5 bases each). Germline CDR1 reads ENHRY; CDR2 reads SYGVKD. CDR3 length: 12 amino acids. V lost 7 bases and J 7 bases, leaving 11 bases between the germline ends. CDR3 loop: CAITGPTNEQFF. The CDR3 DNA follows: TGTGCCATCACGGGACCAACTAATGAGCAGTTCTTC.

The chain combines TRBV19 with TRBJ2-4; D gene uncertain. V lost 10 bases and J 0 bases, leaving 10 bases between the germline ends. CDR1 and CDR2 from the germline V gene are LNHDA and SQIVND (reference sequence). CDR3 length: 13 residues. In DNA, the CDR3 is TGTGCCACCCGAGGATTAGCCAAAAACATTCAGTACTTC. Its translation is CATRGLAKNIQYF.

The gene calls are TRBV7-2 and TRBJ1-6; 10 bases fit TRBD1. CDR1 and CDR2 (germline): SGHTA, FQGNSA. This CDR3 comprises 13 residues. The V gene end was trimmed by 5 bases and the J gene end by 15 bases; junction bases not matched to a gene: 7. The CDR3 sequence is CASSTGQGDRLHF. CDR3 DNA sequence: TGTGCCAGCAGCACTGGACAGGGGGACCGCCTCCACTTT.

Here the CDR3 reads CASSPGGSGFTDTQYF. Written as DNA, the CDR3 is TGTGCCAGCAGTCCCGGGGGAAGCGGGTTCACAGATACGCAGTATTTT. This sequence joins TRBV7-2 and TRBJ2-3; weak D call: TRBD2 (6 bases). Germline CDR1 reads SGHTA; CDR2 reads FQGNSA. V was shortened by 6 bases and J by 2 bases, with 18 bases between the two germline ends. This CDR3 has 16 amino acids.

This clone turned up a few times. The gene calls are TRBV6-5 and TRBJ1-2; D call uncertain. The CDR3 runs 11 residues. The V gene lost 8 bases and the J gene lost 2 bases, with 6 bases spanning the gap. The germline CDR1 and CDR2 sequences are MNHEY and SVGAGI. CDR3 DNA: TGTGCCAGCTCTAACAACTATGGCTACACCTTC. Its translation is CASSNNYGYTF.

A word on this clone: Because it lacks the conserved phenylalanine or tryptophan at the end, this CDR3 is likely a read error. No DNA is shown, since the ends of the CDR3 on it are uncertain; the CDR3 is the one TCRdb lists. The chain recombines TRBV19 with TRBJ1-1; the D call of TRBD1 is as the table states it, not checked on the DNA. The germline V gene encodes CDR1 LNHDA and CDR2 SQIVND (reference sequence). The CDR3 has 11 residues if both end residues are counted. The CDR3: CASSIAGIFLV.

The V and J genes are TRBV19 and TRBJ1-4, with a possible D match to TRBD1 (6 bases). Germline CDR1 is LNHDA and CDR2 is SQIVND (reference sequence). The CDR3 is 16 amino acids. V was pared by 6 bases and J by 0 bases, with 14 bases between. As DNA, the CDR3 is TGTGCCAGTAGGCCCCCCCGGGACACAACTAATGAAAAACTGTTTTTT. Residues: CASRPPRDTTNEKLFF.

The CDR3 DNA reads as TGTGCCAGCAGCGTAGACCCACTTATGGGAGGCTACACCTTC. Protein: CASSVDPLMGGYTF. The chain employs TRBV9 and TRBJ1-2, with D unresolved. The germline gives CDR1 SGDLS, CDR2 YYNGEE. CDR3 size: 14 residues. Trimming took 0 bases from V and 8 from J, leaving 14 bases between them.

The rearrangement joins TRBV5-1 to TRBJ2-1; 11 nucleotides line up with TRBD2. The ends lost 5 bases at V and 4 bases at J; junction bases unmatched: 5. The CDR3 runs to 15 residues. Germline V CDR1 and CDR2: SGHRS, YFSETQ. CDR3 region: CASRSGLAEYNEQFF. The CDR3 DNA follows: TGCGCCAGCAGGTCGGGACTAGCGGAGTACAATGAGCAGTTCTTC.

V and J are TRBV6-6 and TRBJ2-7; D unclear. Germline assignment: CDR1 MNHNY and CDR2 SVGAGI (reference sequence). The CDR3 spans 14 residues. V was cut by 5 bases and J by 6 bases, with 17 bases left in between. CDR3 in amino acids: CASSPVRGLAEQYF. The CDR3 coding sequence is TGTGCCAGCAGTCCCGTTCGTGGGCTGGCCGAGCAGTACTTC.

V gene TRBV5-1 combines with J gene TRBJ2-3; D remains unclear. The V end was cut by 3 bases, the J end by 6 bases, with 14 bases between. Germline V CDR1 and CDR2: SGHRS, YFSETQ. The CDR3 is 14 residues long. Here the CDR3 DNA reads TGCGCCAGCAGCTCACTTACCCTAGGGGATACGCAGTATTTT. Translating gives CASSSLTLGDTQYF.

The J gene is TRBJ1-5, the V gene TRBV6-1, with a tentative D call TRBD1 (6 bases). Germline CDR1 MNHNS, CDR2 SASEGT. Trimming left V 1 base short and J 7 bases short, with 11 bases between. CDR3 size: 14 residues. The CDR3 nucleotides are TGTGCCAGCAGTGAAGGGGGGGCTCGACAGCCCCAGCATTTT. Translating it yields CASSEGGARQPQHF.

The rearrangement uses TRBV5-1 and TRBJ2-1; 7 positions agree with TRBD1. The ends lost 4 bases at V and 2 bases at J; junction bases unmatched: 6. Germline CDR1 and CDR2: SGHRS and YFSETQ. The CDR3 has 15 residues. CDR3 amino acids: CASSQDRPTYNEQFF. CDR3 nucleotides: TGCGCCAGCAGCCAGGACAGGCCGACCTACAATGAGCAGTTCTTC.

The rearrangement links TRBV7-2 to TRBJ1-2; D may be TRBD1 (5 bases). The V end was cut by 1 base, the J end by 4 bases, with 10 bases between. CDR3 length equals 14 residues. Germline V gene sequence: CDR1 SGHTA, CDR2 FQGNSA. This CDR3 reads CASSLVGGSYGYTF. CDR3 nucleotide sequence: TGTGCCAGCAGCTTAGTGGGGGGTAGCTATGGCTACACCTTC. Together with reference TRBV7-2 and TRBJ1-2, the CDR3 gives the full variable domain: GAGVSQSPSNKVTEKGKDVELRCDPISGHTALYWYRQSLGQGLEFLIYFQGNSAPDKSGLPSDRFSAERTGGSVSTLTIQRTQQEDSAVYLCASSLVGGSYGYTFGSGTRLTVV.

There are a few counts of this clone. The chain employs TRBV23-1 and TRBJ1-2; D is undetermined. TRBV23-1 qualifies as an ORF whose function is uncertain. CDR3 length: 16 amino acids. Trimming shortened V by 11 bases and J by 0 bases, and 22 bases separated the two germline ends. The CDR3 coding sequence is TGCGCCCGGCGGCGGAGTGACCACATAGCTAACTATGGCTACACCTTC. It yields the protein CARRRSDHIANYGYTF.

This clone was seen a handful of times. Other DNA sequences in the same sample also yield this CDR3. The chain uses TRBV30 and TRBJ1-1; TRBD1 matches at 7 bases. V trimming: 1 base; J trimming: 5 bases; junction bases outside the gene matches: 4. The CDR3 sequence is 13 residues long. Germline lookup yields CDR1 GTSNPN and CDR2 SVGIG (reference sequence). The CDR3 reads CAWSGQGGTEAFF. CDR3 sequence (DNA): TGTGCCTGGAGTGGGCAGGGGGGGACTGAAGCTTTCTTT.

This rearrangement joins TRBV28 to TRBJ1-4, with 10 nucleotides matching TRBD1. Germline-derived CDR1 and CDR2 are MDHEN and SYDVKM. V shed 8 bases and J 8 bases; nucleotides not matched to a gene: 8. This CDR3 is built from 14 residues. The chain's CDR3 is CASGSTGGNEKLFF. DNA for the CDR3: TGTGCCAGCGGGTCGACAGGGGGCAACGAAAAACTGTTTTTT.

This rearrangement joins TRBV6-4 to TRBJ1-1; no definite D call. The V end lost 6 bases, the J end lost 0 bases, and 11 bases lay between the germline ends. The CDR3 is made up of 14 amino acids. In germline, CDR1 is MRHNA, CDR2 SNTAGT. The CDR3 spells CASSPGSMNTEAFF. Written as DNA, the CDR3 is TGTGCCAGCAGCCCGGGCTCCATGAACACTGAAGCTTTCTTT.

The gene calls are TRBV7-9 and TRBJ2-1; 12 bases align to TRBD1. The CDR3 is 16 amino acids. Germline V lookup: CDR1 SEHNR, CDR2 FQNEAQ (reference sequence). V dropped 4 bases and J dropped 7; count of bases not matched to a gene: 8. The CDR3 region has the DNA TGTGCCAGCAGCTCACCGGGACAGGGGGCTTTTAATGAGCAGTTCTTC. Protein sequence: CASSSPGQGAFNEQFF.

J is TRBJ2-5 and V is TRBV11-2; 8 positions match TRBD1. Germline V gives CDR1 SGHAT, CDR2 FQNNGV. V trimming: 2 bases; J trimming: 4 bases; junction bases outside the gene matches: 3. The CDR3 extends over 14 amino acids. The CDR3 protein is CASSLRTGRETQYF. The CDR3 DNA follows: TGTGCCAGCAGCTTAAGGACAGGGAGAGAGACCCAGTACTTC.